The 20 T cell receptor beta chains below all came from one sample that was sequenced in a study of OX40 agonist ivuxolimab in advanced cancers. Generated by immunoSEQ multiplex PCR, the TCRdb table keeps only in-frame clones and is missing some. The repertoire holds 55,000 to 70,000 clones, with 80% to 90% as singletons. This material consisted of CD4+ or CD8+ T cells sorted from blood, taken in a trial of the OX40 agonist ivuxolimab. The origin of the receptors is an adult with an advanced solid tumor such as melanoma, head and neck, liver or kidney cancer.

This chain uses TRBV4-1 with TRBJ1-2, with 8 bases lining up with TRBD1. The ends lost 0 bases at V and 4 bases at J; junction bases unmatched: 7. This CDR3 has 16 residues. Germline CDR1 and CDR2: MGHRA and YSYEKL. CDR3 loop: CASSQDGQGMVYGYTF. The CDR3 DNA reads TGCGCCAGCAGCCAAGATGGACAGGGAATGGTCTATGGCTACACCTTC.

The V and J genes are TRBV10-1 and TRBJ2-7, with 11 positions matching TRBD1. The junction had 6 bases not matched to a gene; V was cut back by 6 bases and J by 5 bases. Germline CDR1 WNHNN, CDR2 SYGVQD (reference sequence). The CDR3 covers 14 residues. The CDR3 region is CASSRDRGMDEQYF. In DNA form, the CDR3 reads TGCGCCAGCAGCCGGGACAGGGGGATGGACGAGCAGTACTTC.

This clone was recorded once. The chain employs TRBV5-4 and TRBJ1-1; D call uncertain. The V end lost 3 bases, the J end lost 3 bases, and 12 bases lay between the germline ends. CDR1 and CDR2 from the germline V gene are SGHNT and YYREEE (reference sequence). The CDR3 has 14 residues. CDR3 sequence: CASSSVGKDTEAFF. DNA for the CDR3: TGTGCCAGCAGCTCGGTTGGAAAAGACACTGAAGCTTTCTTT. Full variable domain (outside the CDR3, taken from reference TRBV5-4 and TRBJ1-1): ETGVTQSPTHLIKTRGQQVTLRCSSQSGHNTVSWYQQALGQGPQFIFQYYREEENGRGNFPPRFSGLQFPNYSSELNVNALELDDSALYLCASSSVGKDTEAFFGQGTRLTVV.

This clone was seen only a few times. This rearrangement joins TRBV30 to TRBJ1-5; D is ambiguous. Trimming left V 3 bases short and J 0 bases short, with 12 bases between. The CDR3 has 15 amino acids. In germline, CDR1 is GTSNPN, CDR2 SVGIG (reference sequence). The CDR3 spells CAWSVAGYSNQPQHF. The DNA for the CDR3 is TGTGCCTGGAGCGTGGCGGGTTATAGCAATCAGCCCCAGCATTTT.

This clone was counted a single time. The chain couples TRBV11-2 to TRBJ2-7; no reliable D call. The CDR3 spans 14 residues. Trimming took 4 bases from V and 4 from J, leaving 14 bases between them. Germline V gene data show CDR1 as SGHAT and CDR2 as FQNNGV. The CDR3 bases are TGTGCCAGCAGCTCGTCTTGGACCTTATACGAGCAGTACTTC. This codes for CASSSSWTLYEQYF.

This rearrangement joins TRBV6-5 to TRBJ1-3, with D hard to call. The CDR3 runs to 16 residues. Trimming pared 4 bases from V and 0 bases from J, leaving 13 bases between. Germline CDR1 reads MNHEY; CDR2 reads SVGAGI. In DNA form, the CDR3 reads TGTGCCAGCAGTTGGACGTGGGCCACCTCTGGAAACACCATATATTTT. This codes for CASSWTWATSGNTIYF.

The chain couples TRBV29-1 to TRBJ2-5, with D perhaps being TRBD1 or TRBD2 (5 bases each). The DNA matches TRBJ2-7 better at its end, which makes the J call doubtful. The CDR3 has 16 residues. Germline loops: CDR1 SQVTM, CDR2 ANQGSEA. The CDR3 region has the DNA TGCAGCGCCGAGATGCCCGGGACCGGTAGCTCCTACGAGCAGTACTTC. Encoded protein: CSAEMPGTGSSYEQYF.

The V gene is TRBV5-6, the J gene TRBJ2-2, with TRBD2 identical over 10 bases. Germline CDR1 is SGHDT and CDR2 is YYEEEE. The CDR3 sequence is 16 residues long. Trimming cost V 4 bases and J 11 bases; bases outside gene matches: 14. The CDR3 DNA follows: TGTGCCAGCAGCCAAACGTTGGTACTAGCGGGGCCTGAGCTGTTTTTT. Translation: CASSQTLVLAGPELFF.

This chain joins TRBV18 and TRBJ2-4; 8 bases line up with TRBD2. This CDR3 contains 16 residues. With V trimmed by 3 bases and J by 2 bases, 6 bases remained unmatched. Germline CDR1 and CDR2: KGHSH and LQKENI. The CDR3 DNA is TGTGCCAGCTCACCTCAGGCGGGGGGCCCCAAAAACATTCAGTACTTC. This gives the protein CASSPQAGGPKNIQYF.

The J gene is TRBJ2-2, the V gene TRBV4-1, with 10 bases aligning to TRBD2. V gave up 1 base and J gave up 6 bases; unmatched junction bases: 8. From germline, CDR1 is MGHRA and CDR2 YSYEKL. The CDR3 loop spans 17 amino acids. This chain's CDR3 is CASSQVPSGRAPGELFF. For the CDR3, the DNA is TGCGCCAGCAGCCAAGTTCCCAGCGGGAGGGCGCCCGGGGAGCTGTTTTTT.

Details on this clone: The CDR3 ends on some other residue instead of the conserved phenylalanine or tryptophan, so this is likely a read error. The DNA is omitted, as the CDR3 cannot be located on it reliably, and the CDR3 follows TCRdb's listing. The V gene is TRBV5-1, the J gene TRBJ2-7; no check of the table's D call, TRBD2, against the DNA was made. The CDR3 extends over 11 residues, inclusive of both ends. Germline V gene sequence: CDR1 SGHRS, CDR2 YFSETQ. CDR3 amino acids: CASSLVAVQTG.

The genes are TRBV30 and TRBJ2-5; 9 nucleotides match TRBD1. The ends lost 7 bases at V and 0 bases at J; junction bases unmatched: 3. The CDR3 runs to 13 residues. The germline V gene has CDR1 GTSNPN and CDR2 SVGIG (reference sequence). CDR3 sequence reads: CASNRGHQETQYF. The CDR3 DNA is TGTGCCTCCAACAGGGGGCACCAAGAGACCCAGTACTTC. The full variable domain, in which reference TRBV30 and TRBJ2-5 provide the parts outside the CDR3, is SQTIHQWPATLVQPVGSPLSLECTVEGTSNPNLYWYRQAAGRGLQLLFYSVGIGQISSEVPQNLSASRPQDRQFILSSKKLLLSDSGFYLCASNRGHQETQYFGPGTRLLVL.

The chain joins TRBV10-2 to TRBJ2-1; D tentatively fits TRBD1 or TRBD2 (5 bases each). The V end lost 3 bases, the J end lost 5 bases, and 17 bases lay between the germline ends. The CDR3 is 16 amino acids. CDR1 is WSHSY and CDR2 is SAAADI in the germline V gene. The CDR3 reads CASSDLWQGEDNEQFF. The CDR3 bases are TGCGCCAGCAGTGACCTCTGGCAGGGAGAGGACAATGAGCAGTTCTTC.

The chain employs TRBV5-1 and TRBJ2-7; 8 nucleotides line up with TRBD1. Looked up from germline, CDR1 is SGHRS and CDR2 is YFSETQ. This CDR3 comprises 14 residues. Germline trimming cut 3 bases from V and 6 bases from J; bases unmatched to any gene: 8. DNA of the CDR3: TGCGCCAGCAGCTCCGGACAGGGTAAGGTCGAGCAGTACTTC. It is translated as CASSSGQGKVEQYF.

The chain employs TRBV18 and TRBJ1-3, with D perhaps matching TRBD1 (6 bases). The germline V gene has CDR1 KGHSH and CDR2 LQKENI. Trimming removed 2 bases from V and 4 bases from J, with 6 bases in between. This CDR3 has 13 amino acids. As DNA, the CDR3 is TGTGCCAGCTCACCAGGGACAGGAAACACCATATATTTT. It translates to CASSPGTGNTIYF.

The J gene is TRBJ2-1, the V gene TRBV7-2; no clear D gene. V was trimmed by 2 bases and J by 8 bases, leaving 10 bases between them. The CDR3 is 13 residues long. In germline, CDR1 is SGHTA, CDR2 FQGNSA. The CDR3 loop is CASSLTVLYEQFF. CDR3 DNA sequence: TGTGCCAGCAGCTTAACAGTTTTGTATGAGCAGTTCTTC.

The gene calls are TRBV5-1 and TRBJ2-1; D may be TRBD1 or TRBD2 (6 bases each). Trimming removed 4 bases at V and 8 bases at J, with 13 bases between. The CDR3 contains 13 residues. Germline-derived CDR1 and CDR2 are SGHRS and YFSETQ. This CDR3 is CASSGGGGDEQFF. The CDR3 DNA is TGCGCCAGCAGCGGCGGAGGGGGAGATGAGCAGTTCTTC.

The rearrangement links TRBV19 to TRBJ2-1, with D unresolved. Germline V gene data show CDR1 as LNHDA and CDR2 as SQIVND (reference sequence). Trimming took off 3 bases at V and 3 bases at J, with 0 bases between the two ends. This CDR3 has 11 amino acids. CDR3 in amino acids: CASSIYNEQFF. The CDR3 DNA follows: TGTGCCAGTAGTATCTACAATGAGCAGTTCTTC.

The genes are TRBV10-3 and TRBJ2-2; D possibly corresponds to TRBD2 (6 bases). This CDR3 has 14 residues. CDR1 ENHRY and CDR2 SYGVKD come from the germline V gene. Trimming pared 4 bases from V and 6 bases from J, leaving 12 bases between. The CDR3 here is CAISVGGAAGELFF. CDR3 bases: TGTGCCATCAGTGTTGGAGGGGCCGCCGGGGAGCTGTTTTTT.

The CDR3 loop is CASSLVAGSYNEQFF. The CDR3 nucleotides are TGTGCCAGCAGCTTAGTAGCGGGCTCCTACAATGAGCAGTTCTTC. The genes are TRBV11-3 and TRBJ2-1, with TRBD2 identical over 7 bases. Per the germline V gene, CDR1 is SGHNT and CDR2 is YENEEA. The V gene end was trimmed by 1 base and the J gene end by 0 bases; junction bases not matched to a gene: 0. The CDR3 covers 15 residues.